The sequence of this T cell receptor beta chain was determined in a study of blood T cells in healthy people across ages. Across the study: The capture of about one barcoded beta molecule per two T cells was achieved by template switching. Points from the study as a whole: Estimates of diversity drawn from one million T cells were considered underestimates.

CDR3 size: 11 residues. Deletions cut 4 bases from V and 10 bases from J, with 11 bases between. A second roughly 7 to 11 cycle PCR used barcoded and J-beta primers. Every single cDNA molecule received a tag from a template-switch adaptor with 12 random nucleotides. TCRdb re-called the 5' RACE reads with MiXCR, one entry per CDR3 protein. Among around 1.5 million distinct CDR3 sequences listed, around 55% were seen once. The donors, healthy Caucasians from Russia, were aged about 6 to 95. About this clonotype itself: Its antigen is unidentified.

Input material: blood. This clonotype originated in a man between 18 and 29 years old in good health. This rearrangement joins TRBV12-3 or TRBV12-4 to TRBJ2-7; D is unclear. Here the CDR3 reads CASSSGPAQYF. The CDR3 nucleotides read TGTGCCAGCAGTTCCGGACCGGCCCAGTACTTC.